This entry describes one TCR beta chain. Its matching antigen is unknown. V was pared by 5 bases and J by 4 bases, with 10 bases of the junction left unmatched. The CDR3 has 15 residues. CDR1 and CDR2 (germline): SGHVS, FNYEAQ. The investigators reverse transcribed all of the isolated RNA, so they sequenced expressed TCRB transcripts. Sequenced by immunoSEQ multiplex PCR; TCRdb stores in-frame clones only, minus some. The table has hundreds of thousands of clones, roughly an eighth seen once. A single heparinised draw of roughly 120 mL on average was taken per donor. The data stem from a study of beta chain features in type 1 diabetes. General study points: A definitive answer on HLA type influencing TCRB rearrangement was not reached here. Moderate yet significant TCRB CDR3 shortening was seen in Type 1 diabetes patients in all four CD4+ subsets.

The V and J genes are TRBV7-6 and TRBJ1-1, with 7 nucleotides matching TRBD1. The source of this sequence is a man younger than 35 with type 1 diabetes. The sequenced material came from naive CD4+ T cells from blood. For the CDR3, the DNA is TGTGCCAGCAGCCGACAAGGGGACAGCGGCACTGAAGCTTTCTTT. This encodes CASSRQGDSGTEAFF.